The clone carrying this TCR beta chain appeared a single time. As processed by the authors: Amplification with reference gene primers provided the estimates of nucleated cell counts. Method: immunoSEQ multiplex PCR; TCRdb's copy keeps in-frame clones and lacks some. V, J and clone size reflect that table, while D and trimming were determined from the DNA. The data show hundreds of thousands of clones, with around 84% seen just once and over 1% held by the top ten. The sample belongs to a study of blood T cell repertoires in COVID-19. Looking at the study overall: In each case, the material was cDNA or gDNA derived from T cells, B-cell-depleted T cells, or PBMCs.

The sequenced sample was peripheral blood. The receptor was isolated from an older man with acute or convalescent COVID-19.

The CDR3, as DNA: TGTGCCAGCAGTTTTAGTGAAAGAGAGACCCAGTACTTC. Its protein product is CASSFSERETQYF. The V gene is TRBV12-3 or TRBV12-4, the J gene TRBJ2-5; D is uncertain. V was pared by 3 bases and J by 4 bases, with 9 bases between. This CDR3 has 13 amino acids.